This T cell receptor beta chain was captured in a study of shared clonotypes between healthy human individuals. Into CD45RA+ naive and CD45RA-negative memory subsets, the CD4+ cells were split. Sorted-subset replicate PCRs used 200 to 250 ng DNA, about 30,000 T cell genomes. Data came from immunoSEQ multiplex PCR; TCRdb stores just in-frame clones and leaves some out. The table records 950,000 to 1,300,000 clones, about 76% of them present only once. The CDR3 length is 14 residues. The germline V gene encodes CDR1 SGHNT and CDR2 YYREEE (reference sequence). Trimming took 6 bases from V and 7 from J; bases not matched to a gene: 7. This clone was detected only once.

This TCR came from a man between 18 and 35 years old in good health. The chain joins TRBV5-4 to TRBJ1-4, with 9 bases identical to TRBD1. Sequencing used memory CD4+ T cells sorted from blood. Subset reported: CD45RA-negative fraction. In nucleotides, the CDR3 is TGTGCCAGCACGAAACAGGGGGCAGGTGAAAAACTGTTTTTT. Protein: CASTKQGAGEKLFF.